This T cell receptor (beta chain) was recorded in a study of blood T cell repertoires in COVID-19. Clones were read by immunoSEQ multiplex PCR, and TCRdb kept only the in-frame ones, dropping some. The sample comprises about 380,000 clones, around 85% of which are singletons, and roughly 3.4% rests with the top ten. This sequence was found in a woman aged 18 to 35 with acute or convalescent COVID-19. The sample was peripheral blood.

The CDR3 sequence: CASSDFGLAGGPLSDTQYF. CDR3 coding DNA: TGTGCCAGCAGCGATTTCGGACTAGCGGGAGGGCCCCTCTCAGATACGCAGTATTTT. This sequence joins TRBV7-9 and TRBJ2-3; 15 positions agree with TRBD2. With 5 bases clipped from V and 4 bases from J, the junction kept 13 bases outside the gene matches. This CDR3 comprises 19 residues. Germline-derived CDR1 and CDR2 are SEHNR and FQNEAQ (reference sequence).